The source of this TCR beta chain is a study of cytomegalovirus exposure and HLA in healthy donors. Overall study findings and caveats: The investigators catalogued 150 to 200 TCR beta chains as cytomegalovirus-associated.

Here immunoSEQ multiplex PCR was the method, and the copy in TCRdb shows in-frame clones only, minus some. This sample carries approximately 100,000 clones, 87% of them seen once, and the ten largest clones take roughly 3.9%. The V gene end was trimmed by 4 bases and the J gene end by 7 bases; junction bases not matched to a gene: 7. The CDR3 spans 14 residues. The V gene's germline CDR1 is SGDLS and CDR2 YYNGEE. The donors were members of the validation cohort comprising over 90 subjects, separate from the approximately 700-subject first cohort. Comments on this clone: Its antigen remains unidentified.

The receptor was isolated from a woman aged 25-40 years in good health and CMV-seronegative. This chain connects TRBV9 to TRBJ1-4; 7 nucleotides align to TRBD1. Sequences were obtained from PBMCs. CDR3: CASSLTGETEKLFF. DNA for the CDR3: TGTGCCAGCAGCCTTACAGGGGAGACTGAAAAACTGTTTTTT.